This T cell receptor (beta chain) stems from a study of CD8 T cells in Susac syndrome. Reverse transcription of roughly 0.5 to 1 ug RNA was performed with random hexamers. TCRdb re-analysed the immunoSEQ multiplex PCR reads in MiXCR, keeping a single row per CDR3 protein. The data hold around 170,000 distinct CDR3 sequences, with over 90% observed a single time. V lost 3 bases, J lost 2 bases, and 2 bases stayed unmatched. The CDR3 consists of 13 residues. CDR1 and CDR2 (germline): SGHDT, YYEEEE. The TCR originated in a human donor with Susac syndrome. This chain links TRBV5-6 with TRBJ2-7, with 7 bases identical to TRBD1. Sample: CD8+ T cells from PBMCs. CDR3 bases: TGTGCCAGCAGCTGGGGACAGACCTACGAGCAGTACTTC. Protein product: CASSWGQTYEQYF.